This T cell receptor (beta chain) was sequenced in a study of blood T cell repertoires in COVID-19. Study information: T cells, B-cell-depleted T cells, or PBMCs supplied cDNA or gDNA.

Symptom resolution, clearance, or two negative PCRs marked donors in Cohort 3 as recovered. How the authors handled the data: Reference gene primers were amplified, and this amplification served to estimate nucleated cell counts. Sequencing used immunoSEQ multiplex PCR; TCRdb keeps in-frame clones, though not all of them. The V and J calls and clone size come from that table; D and trimming were worked out from the DNA. The data show about 270,000 clones, about nine tenths seen once. V lost 2 bases and J 4 bases, leaving 6 bases between the germline ends. This CDR3 has 13 amino acids. Input material: PBMCs or T cells enriched from blood (not recorded which). This sequence joins TRBV12-3 or TRBV12-4 and TRBJ1-5, with D perhaps matching TRBD1 (5 bases). The sequence came from a man between 18 and 35 years old who had recovered from COVID-19. The CDR3 protein is CASSLRGNQPQHF. CDR3 DNA sequence: TGTGCCAGCAGTTTAAGGGGTAATCAGCCCCAGCATTTT.